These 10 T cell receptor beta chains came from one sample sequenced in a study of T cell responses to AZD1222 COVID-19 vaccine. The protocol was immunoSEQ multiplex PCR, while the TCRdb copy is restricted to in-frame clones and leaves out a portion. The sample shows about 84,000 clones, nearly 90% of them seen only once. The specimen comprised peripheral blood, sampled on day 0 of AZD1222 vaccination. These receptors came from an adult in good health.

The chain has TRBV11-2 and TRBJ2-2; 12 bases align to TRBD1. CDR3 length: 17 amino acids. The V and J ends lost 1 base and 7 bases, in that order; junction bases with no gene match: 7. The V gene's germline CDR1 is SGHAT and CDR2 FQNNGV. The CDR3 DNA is TGTGCCAGCAGCTTAGCTTCGGGACAGGGGGCGCACGGGGAGCTGTTTTTT. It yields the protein CASSLASGQGAHGELFF.

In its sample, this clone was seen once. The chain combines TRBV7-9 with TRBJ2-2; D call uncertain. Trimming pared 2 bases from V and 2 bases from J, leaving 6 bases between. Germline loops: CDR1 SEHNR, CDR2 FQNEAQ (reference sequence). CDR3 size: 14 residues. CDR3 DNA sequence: TGTGCCAGCAGCTTATCCGGAAACACCGGGGAGCTGTTTTTT. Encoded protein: CASSLSGNTGELFF. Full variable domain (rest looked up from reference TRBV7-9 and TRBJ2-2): DTGVSQNPRHKITKRGQNVTFRCDPISEHNRLYWYRQTLGQGPEFLTYFQNEAQLEKSRLLSDRFSAERPKGSFSTLEIQRTEQGDSAMYLCASSLSGNTGELFFGEGSRLTVL.

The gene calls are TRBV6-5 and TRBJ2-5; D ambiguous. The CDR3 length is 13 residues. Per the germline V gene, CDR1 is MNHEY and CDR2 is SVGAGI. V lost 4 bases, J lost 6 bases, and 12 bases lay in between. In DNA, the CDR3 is TGTGCCAGCAGTTCTGTTCTGGGAAAGACCCAGTACTTC. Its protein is CASSSVLGKTQYF.

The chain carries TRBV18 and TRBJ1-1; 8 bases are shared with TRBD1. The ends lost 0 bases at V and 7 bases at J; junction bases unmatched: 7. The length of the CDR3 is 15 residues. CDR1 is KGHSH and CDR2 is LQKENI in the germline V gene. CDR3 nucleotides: TGTGCCAGCTCACCACCTCAGGGGGCAGAGATTGAAGCTTTCTTT. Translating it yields CASSPPQGAEIEAFF.

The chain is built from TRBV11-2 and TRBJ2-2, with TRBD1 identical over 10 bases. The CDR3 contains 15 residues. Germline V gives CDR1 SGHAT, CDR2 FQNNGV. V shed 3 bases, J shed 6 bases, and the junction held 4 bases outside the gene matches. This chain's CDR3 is CASSLRQGAAGELFF. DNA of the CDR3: TGTGCCAGCAGCTTGAGACAGGGGGCCGCCGGGGAGCTGTTTTTT. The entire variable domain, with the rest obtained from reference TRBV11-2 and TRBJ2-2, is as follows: EAGVAQSPRYKIIEKRQSVAFWCNPISGHATLYWYQQILGQGPKLLIQFQNNGVVDDSQLPKDRFSAERLKGVDSTLKIQPAKLEDSAVYLCASSLRQGAAGELFFGEGSRLTVL.

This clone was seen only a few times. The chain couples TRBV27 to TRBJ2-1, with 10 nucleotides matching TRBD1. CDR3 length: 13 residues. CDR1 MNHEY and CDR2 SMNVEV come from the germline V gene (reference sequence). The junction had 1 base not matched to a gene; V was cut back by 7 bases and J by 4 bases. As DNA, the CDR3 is TGTGCCAGCAAGGGACAGGGGTACAATGAGCAGTTCTTC. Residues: CASKGQGYNEQFF.

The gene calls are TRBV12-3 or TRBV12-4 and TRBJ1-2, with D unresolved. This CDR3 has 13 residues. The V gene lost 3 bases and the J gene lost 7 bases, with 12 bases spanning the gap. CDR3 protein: CASSLATLVGYTF. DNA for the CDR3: TGTGCCAGCAGTTTGGCCACCCTGGTTGGCTACACCTTC.

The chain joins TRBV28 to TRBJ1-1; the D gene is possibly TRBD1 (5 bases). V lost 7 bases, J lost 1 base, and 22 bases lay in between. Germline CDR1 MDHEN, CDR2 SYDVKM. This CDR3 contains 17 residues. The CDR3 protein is CASTRMSGTGGNTEAFF. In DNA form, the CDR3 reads TGTGCCAGCACACGGATGTCGGGTACGGGGGGGAACACTGAAGCTTTCTTT.

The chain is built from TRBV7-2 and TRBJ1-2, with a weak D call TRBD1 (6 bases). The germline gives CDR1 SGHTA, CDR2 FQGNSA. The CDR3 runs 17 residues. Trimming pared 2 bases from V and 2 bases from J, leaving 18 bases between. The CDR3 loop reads CASSLQGRDVNNYGYTF. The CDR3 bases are TGTGCCAGCAGCTTACAGGGGCGGGACGTGAACAACTATGGCTACACCTTC.

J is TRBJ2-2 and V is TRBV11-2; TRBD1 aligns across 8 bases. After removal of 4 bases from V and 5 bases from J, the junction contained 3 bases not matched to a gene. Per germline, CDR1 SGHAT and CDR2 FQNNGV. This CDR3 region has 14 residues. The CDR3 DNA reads TGTGCCAGCAGCTGGACAGGGCGAACCGGGGAGCTGTTTTTT. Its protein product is CASSWTGRTGELFF.